The 11 T cell receptor beta chains below were found in one sample sequenced in a study of Tregs in tolerant kidney transplant recipients. The data were produced by immunoSEQ multiplex PCR, yet TCRdb's version contains in-frame clones alone and is incomplete. The data hold under 100,000 clones, with roughly nine tenths observed a single time. Sequenced material: CD8+ T cells from blood. These receptor sequences come from a human donor in good health.

In this sample, this clone turned up a few times. The chain has TRBV6-4 and TRBJ2-3, with D possibly TRBD1 on 5 matching bases. This CDR3 is 15 amino acids long. Germline V gives CDR1 MRHNA, CDR2 SNTAGT. Trimming pared 0 bases from V and 4 bases from J, leaving 11 bases between. The CDR3 DNA follows: TGTGCCAGCAGTGACTCGAGTGGGGCAGCAGATACGCAGTATTTT. Translation: CASSDSSGAADTQYF.

This clone showed up just a few times. This chain connects TRBV21-1 to TRBJ2-7; TRBD1 was called by the table and not checked on the DNA. TRBV21-1 is shown as a pseudogene. This CDR3 is built from 10 residues. CDR3: CATSLAGWDF. CDR3 bases: TGTGCTACCAGCTTAGCAGGGTGGGACTTC.

V is TRBV5-6 and J is TRBJ2-5; no firm D call. The germline V gene encodes CDR1 SGHDT and CDR2 YYEEEE. Trimming pared 1 base from V and 0 bases from J, leaving 4 bases between. The CDR3 runs 13 residues. CDR3 nucleotide sequence: TGTGCCAGCAGCTTGCATAACCAAGAGACCCAGTACTTC. This codes for CASSLHNQETQYF.

V and J are TRBV2 and TRBJ1-5; D is unclear. Germline loops: CDR1 SNHLY, CDR2 FYNNEI. The V end lost 4 bases, the J end lost 3 bases, and 13 bases lay between the germline ends. The CDR3 contains 15 residues. CDR3 loop: CASSVTGVVNQPQHF. CDR3 bases: TGTGCCAGCAGTGTAACCGGGGTGGTCAATCAGCCCCAGCATTTT.

The chain carries TRBV30 and TRBJ2-7, with a tentative D call TRBD1 (6 bases). There are 12 residues in the CDR3. The ends were cut back, 8 bases at V and 0 bases at J, with 11 bases in the middle. The germline V gene has CDR1 GTSNPN and CDR2 SVGIG (reference sequence). The CDR3 loop reads CASHRDSYEQYF. The CDR3 DNA follows: TGTGCCAGCCACAGGGACTCCTACGAGCAGTACTTC.

The chain uses TRBV27 and TRBJ2-5; TRBD2 aligns across 9 bases. The V and J ends lost 2 bases and 4 bases, in that order; junction bases with no gene match: 17. Germline V gene lookup returns CDR1 MNHEY and CDR2 SMNVEV (reference sequence). This CDR3 is 19 amino acids long. CDR3 bases: TGTGCCAGCAGTTTAAAACCCCGAAGGATAGCGGGGGTTGGAGAGACCCAGTACTTC. Amino acids: CASSLKPRRIAGVGETQYF.

This clone is a singleton in its sample. The chain joins TRBV29-1 to TRBJ2-3; 9 nucleotides agree with TRBD1. The CDR3 runs 14 residues. With V trimmed by 6 bases and J by 3 bases, 7 bases remained unmatched. The germline gives CDR1 SQVTM, CDR2 ANQGSEA. CDR3 in DNA: TGCAGCGTCTCTGGGACAGGGCCAACAGATACGCAGTATTTT. This codes for CSVSGTGPTDTQYF.

The V call is TRBV6-6, the J call TRBJ2-2; 13 bases are a match to TRBD2. Looked up from germline, CDR1 is MNHNY and CDR2 is SVGAGI (reference sequence). The length of the CDR3 is 16 residues. The V segment lost 6 bases and the J segment 3 bases; nucleotides outside the gene matches: 4. The CDR3 nucleotides are TGTGCCAGCAGGGGACTAGCGGGATATGACACCGGGGAGCTGTTTTTT. Its protein is CASRGLAGYDTGELFF.

CDR3 sequence: CASSSGQGYEQYF. The DNA for the CDR3 is TGTGCCAGCAGTTCTGGGCAGGGCTACGAGCAGTACTTC. V usage is TRBV27 and J usage is TRBJ2-7; TRBD1 is a possible D gene (5 bases). This CDR3 has 13 residues. The germline CDR1 and CDR2 sequences are MNHEY and SMNVEV (reference sequence). V lost 4 bases to trimming and J lost 3 bases, with 10 bases between them.

Turning to this clone: The sample holds other DNA sequences that translate to the same CDR3. The chain couples TRBV4-1 to TRBJ1-1; TRBD1 aligns across 7 bases. Germline-derived CDR1 and CDR2 are MGHRA and YSYEKL. This CDR3 is built from 14 residues. After removal of 1 base from V and 4 bases from J, the junction contained 3 bases not matched to a gene. CDR3 residues: CASSQGQGGTEAFF. As DNA, the CDR3 is TGCGCCAGCAGCCAAGGACAGGGAGGCACTGAAGCTTTCTTT.

Regarding this clone: One end of the junction fails to match germline, which may point to a read error. The chain combines TRBV9 with TRBJ1-3; no clear D. Germline V gene sequence: CDR1 SGDLS, CDR2 YYNGEE. The CDR3 extends over 12 amino acids. The CDR3 bases are TGTGCCAGCAGCGTAGACGGCCACTCTTTGGATTTT. It is translated as CASSVDGHSLDF.